The subject of this entry is one TCR beta chain. CDR1 SNHLY and CDR2 FYNNEI come from the germline V gene. This CDR3 is 11 amino acids long. V was cut by 6 bases and J by 6 bases, with 8 bases left in between. This specimen belongs to a study of cytomegalovirus exposure and HLA in healthy donors. Both 60 Vbeta primers and 13 Jbeta primers went into the PCR. Libraries were prepared by immunoSEQ multiplex PCR; TCRdb keeps only in-frame clonotypes and omits some of them. The data show some 150,000 clones, with 60% to 75% seen just once and about 2.6% held by the top ten. The source material was PBMCs. The source of this sequence is a man aged 18 to 30 in good health and CMV-seronegative. The gene calls are TRBV2 and TRBJ1-2, with no clear D. The CDR3 DNA reads as TGTGCCAGCAGGGAAACAGATGGCTACACCTTC. It specifies CASRETDGYTF.